This T cell receptor (beta chain) was captured by sequencing in a study of T cells after yellow fever vaccination. Study-wide points: Once the booster was given, most primary-vaccination clones reappeared, at just over 95% for CD4 and over 70% for CD8.

As TCR cDNA was made by 5'RACE template switching, a universal primer site and UMIs were added. TCRdb reanalysed the 5' RACE reads using MiXCR and keeps one entry per CDR3 protein. The sample includes a few hundred thousand distinct CDR3 sequences, about 4% of them seen just once. In regard to this clonotype: Its antigen remains unknown.

The CDR3 sequence is 17 residues long. The gene calls are TRBV21-1 and TRBJ1-3; TRBD1 is the table's D call and was not checked against the DNA. TRBV21-1 is described as a pseudogene. Sequenced here: PBMCs, sampled 5 days after the yellow fever booster vaccination. The source is a man between 18 and 35 years old who received the YFV17D yellow fever vaccine. CDR3 sequence (DNA): TGTGCCAGCAGCCCCCCGATTAGGGAAAGATCTGGAAACACCATATATTTT. This encodes CASSPPIRERSGNTIYF.